Shown below are 11 T cell receptor beta chains from a single sample sequenced in a study of immune heterogeneity within non-small cell lung tumors. Samples each supplied around 600 ng of bulk tumor genomic DNA as template. Multiple widely separated biopsies were taken from each primary tumor at surgery. Undergoing curative surgery were patients whose non-small cell lung cancer was untreated and newly diagnosed. Amplification of the TCR beta CDR3 was achieved through multiplex PCR with 32 V and 13 J primers. TCRdb redid the calling of the multiplex PCR reads with MiXCR, one entry per CDR3 protein. The sample has roughly 4,000 distinct CDR3 sequences; less than 25% are singletons. Material: lung tumor tissue. The receptor set was obtained from a man aged 50-59 years with non-small cell lung cancer.

By its share, this clonotype is medium-sized. J is TRBJ2-3 and V is TRBV5-1; TRBD2 matches 11 bases. Trimming removed 4 bases from V and 2 bases from J; junction bases left unmatched: 9. Germline V gene sequence: CDR1 SGHRS, CDR2 YFSETQ. The CDR3 contains 17 residues. The CDR3 DNA reads as TGCGCCAGCAGCCCCGGGACTAGCGGCGACTTCACAGATACGCAGTATTTT. It translates to CASSPGTSGDFTDTQYF. The full variable domain, rest sourced from reference TRBV5-1 and TRBJ2-3, is KAGVTQTPRYLIKTRGQQVTLSCSPISGHRSVSWYQQTPGQGLQFLFEYFSETQRNKGNFPGRFSGRQFSNSRSEMNVSTLELGDSALYLCASSPGTSGDFTDTQYFGPGTRLTVL.

By sample fraction, this clonotype is medium-sized (0.01 to 0.1%). V gene TRBV20-1 combines with J gene TRBJ2-3, with 9 bases that match TRBD2. The CDR3 covers 16 residues. V was pared by 3 bases and J by 5 bases, with 12 bases of the junction left unmatched. CDR1 DFQATT and CDR2 SNEGSKA come from the germline V gene (reference sequence). CDR3 in amino acids: CSARPVAGEGGDTQYF. The CDR3 coding sequence is TGCAGTGCTAGGCCGGTAGCGGGAGAGGGGGGAGATACGCAGTATTTT.

Notes on this clonotype: An end of the junction does not agree with germline; a read error may underlie this. The chain joins TRBV6-1 to TRBJ1-6; D not certain. The CDR3 is 14 residues long. Germline V gene data show CDR1 as MNHNS and CDR2 as SASEGT. CDR3 nucleotide sequence: TGTGCCAGCACTGGAGAGGCGGAACATTCACCCCTCCAGTTT. This translates into CASTGEAEHSPLQF.

This clonotype is termed medium-sized (0.01 to 0.1%). This chain uses TRBV7-2 with TRBJ2-3; weak D call: TRBD1 (5 bases). CDR3 size: 13 residues. CDR1 and CDR2 (germline): SGHTA, FQGNSA. Trimming pared 5 bases from V and 2 bases from J, leaving 8 bases between. This CDR3 reads CASSPQVTDTQYF. Written as DNA, the CDR3 is TGTGCCAGCAGCCCACAGGTCACAGATACGCAGTATTTT.

This clonotype has a count of ten or more. The chain recombines TRBV5-1 with TRBJ1-4; TRBD1 might be the D (5 bases). The CDR3 consists of 14 residues. Trimming pared 0 bases from V and 7 bases from J, leaving 10 bases between. Germline assignment: CDR1 SGHRS and CDR2 YFSETQ. The CDR3 DNA reads as TGCGCCAGCAGCTTGGCGGGGAGGGGTGAAAAACTGTTTTTT. Translated: CASSLAGRGEKLFF.

This clonotype is large (0.1 to 1%) within its sample. This rearrangement joins TRBV12-3 or TRBV12-4 to TRBJ1-4; no reliable D call. V shed 4 bases and J shed 7 bases, with 7 bases lying between them. This CDR3 region has 12 residues. For the CDR3, the DNA is TGTGCCAGCAGTTCGATCCCTGAAAAACTGTTTTTT. It codes for CASSSIPEKLFF.

This clonotype is medium-sized (0.01 to 0.1%) in the sample. The rearrangement uses TRBV6-1 and TRBJ1-1; D is unresolved. The CDR3 spans 14 residues. V lost 7 bases and J lost 2, with 14 bases in between. Germline loops: CDR1 MNHNS, CDR2 SASEGT. The DNA of the CDR3 is TGTGCCAGCATGTCGGGTCAGGCAAACACTGAAGCTTTCTTT. Amino acid sequence: CASMSGQANTEAFF.

By its share, this clonotype is medium-sized. The rearrangement joins TRBV30 to TRBJ1-5; D may be TRBD1 (5 bases). The CDR3 is 15 amino acids. V lost 0 bases and J lost 0, with 9 bases in between. Germline CDR1 is GTSNPN and CDR2 is SVGIG (reference sequence). CDR3 sequence reads: CAWSVSGASNQPQHF. The CDR3 DNA sequence: TGTGCCTGGAGTGTATCTGGGGCTAGCAATCAGCCCCAGCATTTT.

This clonotype is categorized as medium-sized (0.01 to 0.1%). The rearrangement uses TRBV27 and TRBJ2-1, with 16 bases matching TRBD2. V was clipped by 0 bases and J by 7 bases; unmatched bases: 0. The CDR3 spans 16 residues. In germline, CDR1 is MNHEY, CDR2 SMNVEV (reference sequence). CDR3 in DNA: TGTGCCAGCAGTTTATCGGGACTAGCGGGGGGGAATGAGCAGTTCTTC. This sequence encodes CASSLSGLAGGNEQFF.

This chain connects TRBV14 to TRBJ2-7; the match to TRBD2 covers 7 bases. Losses at the gene ends were 0 bases for V and 3 bases for J; bases not matched to a gene: 20. Germline V gives CDR1 SGHDN, CDR2 FVKESK. The length of the CDR3 is 20 residues. The CDR3 DNA reads as TGTGCCAGCAGCCAAGATCGAGGGGACTATCGGGAGTTGGAGAACTACGAGCAGTACTTC. It yields the protein CASSQDRGDYRELENYEQYF.

This clonotype is medium-sized (0.01 to 0.1%) in the sample. In DNA form, the CDR3 reads TGCAGCGTTGCACAGGGGTTTGGCAATCAGCCCCAGCATTTT. Encoded protein: CSVAQGFGNQPQHF. V gene TRBV29-1 combines with J gene TRBJ1-5, with TRBD1 identical over 7 bases. V lost 4 bases and J lost 2; bases outside the gene matches: 5. CDR3 size: 14 residues. Germline V lookup: CDR1 SQVTM, CDR2 ANQGSEA.